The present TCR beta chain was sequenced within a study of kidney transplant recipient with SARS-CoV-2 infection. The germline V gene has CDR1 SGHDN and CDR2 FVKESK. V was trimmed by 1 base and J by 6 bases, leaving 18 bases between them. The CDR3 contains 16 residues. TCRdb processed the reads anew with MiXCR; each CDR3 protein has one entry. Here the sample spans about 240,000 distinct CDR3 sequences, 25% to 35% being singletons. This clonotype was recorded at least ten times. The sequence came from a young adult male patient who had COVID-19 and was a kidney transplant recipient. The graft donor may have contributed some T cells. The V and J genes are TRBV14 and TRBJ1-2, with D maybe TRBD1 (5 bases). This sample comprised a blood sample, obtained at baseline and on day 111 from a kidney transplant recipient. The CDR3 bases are TGTGCCAGCAGCCAAGTCCCCTTCGGGGCTCCTAATGGCTACACCTTC. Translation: CASSQVPFGAPNGYTF.